The 8 T cell receptor beta chains listed next were all sequenced from one sample in a study of blood T cell repertoires in COVID-19. Repertoires were generated with immunoSEQ multiplex PCR, while TCRdb's copy carries only in-frame clones and drops some. Among some 270,000 clones listed, roughly 84% were seen once. Sequencing used peripheral blood. The receptors derive from a person between 65 and 79 years old with COVID-19, enrolled during active disease.

The CDR3, as DNA: TGTGCCAGCAGTTCCGAACAGGGGGCTCGGGAGCAGTACTTC. Translating it yields CASSSEQGAREQYF. V gene TRBV6-5 combines with J gene TRBJ2-7, with TRBD1 identical over 9 bases. Germline lookup yields CDR1 MNHEY and CDR2 SVGAGI. The CDR3 has 14 residues. Trimming at V came to 4 bases and at J to 7 bases, leaving 8 bases not matched to a gene.

The chain links TRBV7-9 to TRBJ2-3; D uncertain. V lost 5 bases and J lost 0, with 15 bases in between. Germline CDR1 is SEHNR and CDR2 is FQNEAQ (reference sequence). The CDR3 has 16 amino acids. CDR3 in DNA: TGTGCCAGCAGCACTTTGGCAGGATCTAGCACAGATACGCAGTATTTT. Translation gives CASSTLAGSSTDTQYF.

V is TRBV11-2 and J is TRBJ2-3; a possible D gene is TRBD2 (5 bases). V gave up 6 bases and J gave up 6 bases, with 19 bases separating them. This CDR3 region has 15 residues. Germline-derived CDR1 and CDR2 are SGHAT and FQNNGV. This chain's CDR3 is CASSAWEKNGDTQYF. DNA of the CDR3: TGTGCCAGCAGTGCTTGGGAGAAAAACGGGGATACGCAGTATTTT. Combining the CDR3 with reference TRBV11-2 and TRBJ2-3 gives the whole variable domain EAGVAQSPRYKIIEKRQSVAFWCNPISGHATLYWYQQILGQGPKLLIQFQNNGVVDDSQLPKDRFSAERLKGVDSTLKIQPAKLEDSAVYLCASSAWEKNGDTQYFGPGTRLTVL.

The chain carries TRBV5-1 and TRBJ2-3; 11 nucleotides line up with TRBD2. The V segment lost 4 bases and the J segment 9 bases; nucleotides outside the gene matches: 16. CDR1 SGHRS and CDR2 YFSETQ come from the germline V gene. This CDR3 is built from 17 residues. The DNA of the CDR3 is TGCGCCAGCAGCGCGGACATAGCGGGAGGGCCGACGGACACGCAGTATTTT. Translated, it gives CASSADIAGGPTDTQYF.

The chain links TRBV27 to TRBJ2-7; 10 bases map to TRBD2. The length of the CDR3 is 15 residues. Per the germline V gene, CDR1 is MNHEY and CDR2 is SMNVEV (reference sequence). The junction had 6 bases not matched to a gene; V was cut back by 3 bases and J by 4 bases. The CDR3 DNA reads TGTGCCAGCAGTTTGAGGACTAGCGGCGGTTACGAGCAGTACTTC. The encoded protein is CASSLRTSGGYEQYF.

The V and J genes are TRBV19 and TRBJ2-5, with D unresolved. The germline V gene has CDR1 LNHDA and CDR2 SQIVND (reference sequence). Trimming pared 7 bases from V and 4 bases from J, leaving 13 bases between. CDR3 size: 13 residues. The CDR3 nucleotides are TGTGCCAGTAATTCCCTCACGGGAGAGACCCAGTACTTC. Amino acids: CASNSLTGETQYF. Looking up the rest from reference TRBV19 and TRBJ2-5 gives the full variable domain: DGGITQSPKYLFRKEGQNVTLSCEQNLNHDAMYWYRQDPGQGLRLIYYSQIVNDFQKGDIAEGYSVSREKKESFPLTVTSAQKNPTAFYLCASNSLTGETQYFGPGTRLLVL.

This chain connects TRBV29-1 to TRBJ2-5; possibly TRBD1 for D (6 bases). V lost 6 bases, J lost 5 bases, and 16 bases lay in between. The CDR3 sequence is 13 residues long. CDR1 is SQVTM, CDR2 ANQGSEA, per germline. The chain's CDR3 is CSVPHREGETQYF. CDR3 DNA: TGCAGCGTGCCGCACAGGGAAGGGGAGACCCAGTACTTC.

The chain couples TRBV5-1 to TRBJ2-7; no clear D gene. The germline V gene has CDR1 SGHRS and CDR2 YFSETQ. The CDR3 length is 11 residues. V gave up 2 bases and J gave up 5 bases, with 5 bases separating them. CDR3 sequence reads: CASSLANEQYF. The CDR3 DNA reads TGCGCCAGCAGCTTAGCTAACGAGCAGTACTTC.